The rows below give T cell receptor beta chains drawn from one sample of a study of PD-L1 blockade in urothelial cancer. The method was immunoSEQ multiplex PCR; TCRdb's version includes in-frame clones alone and lacks a portion of them. The sample consists of approximately 37,000 clones, around four fifths of them appearing once. The source was PBMCs, collected around atezolizumab (anti-PD-L1) treatment. Receptors were obtained from a man aged 60 to 69 with urothelial cancer. Each CDR3 is given with its conserved first and last residue. D genes are given only for firm matches. Not every row has a clone size; where given, it reads once, few, many or a size class.

TRBV7-9	TRBJ1-2	NA	12	NA	TGTGCCAGCAGCCTACTCGAGTATGGCTACACCTTC	CASSLLEYGYTF
TRBV6-5	TRBJ2-6	NA	15	NA	TGTGCCAGCAGTTATACCCCTATCTGGGCCAACGTCCTGACTTTC	CASSYTPIWANVLTF
TRBV10-1	TRBJ2-2	TRBD1	14	NA	TGCGCCAGCAGTGGTCTGGACAGGAGGGGGGAGCTGTTTTTT	CASSGLDRRGELFF
TRBV28	TRBJ1-6	NA	13	NA	TGTGCCAGCAGTTCCACAGGGTGGTCACCCCTCCACTTT	CASSSTGWSPLHF
TRBV5-1	TRBJ2-1	TRBD2	17	NA	TGCGCCAGCAGCTCAGCTAGCGGTTCTAGCTCCTACAATGAGCAGTTCTTC	CASSSASGSSSYNEQFF
TRBV27	TRBJ1-5	NA	16	NA	TGTGCCAGCAGTTTATCAGCCGTGTATAGCAATCAGCCCCAGCATTTT	CASSLSAVYSNQPQHF
TRBV30	TRBJ1-2	TRBD1	12	few	TGTGCCCGGGACAGGGGCAACTATGGCTACACCTTC	CARDRGNYGYTF
TRBV29-1	TRBJ2-7	TRBD1	14	NA	TGCAGCGTTGTGTGGACAGGGGGTGTTTACGAGCAGTACTTC	CSVVWTGGVYEQYF
TRBV5-4	TRBJ1-6	TRBD1	16	NA	TGTGCCAGCAGCTTGGGGCGAGGGGGCAATAATTCACCCCTCCACTTT	CASSLGRGGNNSPLHF
TRBV11-2	TRBJ1-1	TRBD1	15	NA	TGTGCCAGCAGCTTCGTCAGGGGGCGAGGGACTGAAGCTTTCTTT	CASSFVRGRGTEAFF
TRBV28	TRBJ2-5	NA	15	NA	TGTGCCAGCAGTTTGGGTAGCGGACTCCAAGAGACCCAGTACTTC	CASSLGSGLQETQYF
TRBV11-2	TRBJ2-3	TRBD1	15	NA	TGTGCCAGCAGCCCGACCGGGACAGACACAGATACGCAGTATTTT	CASSPTGTDTDTQYF
TRBV4-2	TRBJ2-7	NA	16	NA	TGTGCCAGCAGCCAAGATCAGACAGGAGCCTCCTACGAGCAGTACTTC	CASSQDQTGASYEQYF
TRBV5-1	TRBJ1-2	TRBD1	15	NA	TGCGCCAGCAGCTTGGCCGGGACAGGGACTATGGGCTACACCTTC	CASSLAGTGTMGYTF
TRBV7-8	TRBJ2-7	TRBD1	14	NA	TGTGCCAGCAGTTTACCGGGACAGGACTACGAGCAGTACTTC	CASSLPGQDYEQYF
TRBV6-1	TRBJ2-3	TRBD2	17	few	TGTGCCAGCAGTGCCCTCTTAGCGGGAGCGGGCACAGATACGCAGTATTTT	CASSALLAGAGTDTQYF
TRBV27	TRBJ2-3	NA	15	NA	TGTGCCAGCAGTTTGATGGGGGCGCGCGGAGATACGCAGTATTTT	CASSLMGARGDTQYF
TRBV27	TRBJ1-2	NA	12	NA	TGTGCCAGCAGTCTGCCAGGGCGCGGCTACACCTTC	CASSLPGRGYTF
TRBV18	TRBJ2-7	TRBD2	14	NA	TGTGCCAGCTCACCCGGGACTAGCTTCGACGAGCAGTACTTC	CASSPGTSFDEQYF
TRBV28	TRBJ1-2	NA	14	few	TGTGCCAGCAGTTCTTTTCCCCCTAACTATGGCTACACCTTC	CASSSFPPNYGYTF
TRBV6-5	TRBJ1-1	TRBD1	15	once	TGTGCCAGCGGGACAGGGGGCGCCTTGAACACTGAAGCTTTCTTT	CASGTGGALNTEAFF
TRBV2	TRBJ2-2	TRBD1	15	NA	TGTGCCAACAGTAGGACAGGGGGCGAAGCCGGGGAGCTGTTTTTT	CANSRTGGEAGELFF
TRBV6-5	TRBJ1-1	NA	15	once	TGTGCCAGCAGTTACGTTCGGGGGGGGAACACTGAAGCTTTCTTT	CASSYVRGGNTEAFF
TRBV5-1	TRBJ2-2	TRBD1	18	NA	TGCGCCAGCAGCTTGGCGCACAGGTCCCAGGGGGACACCGGGGAGCTGTTTTTT	CASSLAHRSQGDTGELFF
TRBV20-1	TRBJ1-2	NA	10	NA	TGCAGTGTGGAGGCCCGTGGCTACACCTTC	CSVEARGYTF
TRBV4-1	TRBJ1-6	TRBD1	15	NA	TGCGCCAGCAGCCCAGTTGGGACAGGGGGTTCACCCCTCCACTTT	CASSPVGTGGSPLHF
TRBV19	TRBJ1-2	TRBD1	14	NA	TGTGCCAGTAGTAGGGACAGGGGAGGCTATGGCTACACCTTC	CASSRDRGGYGYTF
TRBV6-1	TRBJ2-1	NA	12	NA	TGTGCCAGCAGCGCCCAGGGGAATGAGCAGTTCTTC	CASSAQGNEQFF
TRBV28	TRBJ2-1	TRBD2	14	once	TGTGCCAGCAGTTTAGCGGGAGTTCACAATGAGCAGTTCTTC	CASSLAGVHNEQFF
TRBV19	TRBJ1-1	TRBD1	14	once	TGTGCCAGTAGTAGAACAGGGGGGAACACTGAAGCTTTCTTT	CASSRTGGNTEAFF
TRBV6-5	TRBJ1-1	NA	14	NA	TGTGCCAGCAGTTATTCAGAGGGGAACACTGAAGCTTTCTTT	CASSYSEGNTEAFF
TRBV7-7	TRBJ2-7	NA	13	NA	TGTGCTAGCAGCTTAGGCGACAGTTACGAGCAGTACTTC	CASSLGDSYEQYF
TRBV7-9	TRBJ1-1	NA	14	once	TGTGCCAGCAGCTTAGTGGGGGGACTCACTGAAGCTTTCTTT	CASSLVGGLTEAFF
TRBV6-5	TRBJ2-1	TRBD2	14	NA	TGTGCCAGCAGTTACAGGGGAGGGGTAAAAGAGCAGTTCTTC	CASSYRGGVKEQFF
TRBV27	TRBJ1-2	NA	15	NA	TGTGCCAGCAGTGCCACAGGGTCGGGCAACTATGGCTACACCTTC	CASSATGSGNYGYTF